A selection of T cell receptor beta chains follows, all from one sample in a study of Ad26.COV2.S vaccination and SARS-CoV-2 variants. Clones were sequenced by immunoSEQ multiplex PCR, and TCRdb holds only the in-frame ones, with some missing. The sample lists around 340,000 clones, 80% to 90% occurring once. The sequences come from peripheral blood, collected in a trial of Ad26.COV2.S vaccine versus placebo. The receptors derive from a person between 18 and 59 years old who received the Ad26.COV2.S COVID-19 vaccine or a placebo. Both conserved end residues are part of each CDR3. Each record gives: clone size, J gene, V gene, D gene, CDR3 protein, CDR3 DNA. The D gene is left open where the match is weak. Clone size, where shown, is once, few, many, or a class for clones that have expanded.

NA	TRBJ2-1	TRBV18	NA	CASSPRTDDEQFF	TGTGCCAGCTCACCTAGGACAGACGATGAGCAGTTCTTC
NA	TRBJ1-6	TRBV6-2/TRBV6-3	TRBD1	CASSLTGESPLHF	TGTGCCAGCAGTTTGACAGGGGAATCACCCCTCCACTTT
NA	TRBJ1-4	TRBV28	NA	CAASRGNEKLFF	TGTGCCGCAAGCAGGGGCAATGAAAAACTGTTTTTT
NA	TRBJ1-6	TRBV4-3	NA	CASSQVDRLYNSPLHF	TGCGCCAGCAGCCAAGTAGACAGATTATATAATTCACCCCTCCACTTT
NA	TRBJ1-1	TRBV9	NA	CASSPGLLNTEAFF	TGTGCCAGCAGCCCGGGACTGCTGAACACTGAAGCTTTCTTT
NA	TRBJ1-5	TRBV6-2/TRBV6-3	NA	CASSYNRNQPQHF	TGTGCCAGCAGTTACAATCGCAATCAACCCCAGCATTTT
NA	TRBJ1-1	TRBV5-1	NA	CASSLDGGFFTEAFF	TGCGCCAGCAGCTTGGACGGGGGATTCTTCACTGAAGCTTTCTTT
NA	TRBJ1-5	TRBV11-3	NA	CASSSGDNQPQHF	TGTGCCAGCAGCTCGGGGGACAATCAGCCCCAGCATTTT
once	TRBJ2-1	TRBV28	NA	CASSPDSPGNEQFF	TGTGCCAGCAGTCCAGACTCCCCGGGCAATGAGCAGTTCTTC
NA	TRBJ2-3	TRBV3-1/TRBV3-2	NA	CASSQVEQDTDTQYF	TGTGCCAGCAGCCAAGTGGAACAGGACACAGATACGCAGTATTTT
NA	TRBJ2-1	TRBV12-3/TRBV12-4	NA	CASTINNEQFF	TGTGCCAGCACCATAAACAATGAGCAGTTCTTC
NA	TRBJ1-2	TRBV9	NA	CASSFTEYGYTF	TGTGCCAGCAGCTTTACAGAATATGGCTACACCTTC
once	TRBJ2-7	TRBV4-3	NA	CASSQDNRRFYEQYF	TGCGCCAGCAGCCAAGACAATCGCCGCTTCTACGAGCAGTACTTC
NA	TRBJ2-5	TRBV5-4	NA	CASSGAQEETQYF	TGTGCCAGCAGCGGAGCGCAGGAAGAGACCCAGTACTTC
NA	TRBJ2-6	TRBV7-2	NA	CASSGIFSGANVLTF	TGTGCCAGCAGCGGTATCTTCTCTGGGGCCAACGTCCTGACTTTC
NA	TRBJ1-3	TRBV28	NA	CASSKGTVDSGNTIYF	TGTGCCAGCAGTAAGGGGACCGTCGACTCTGGAAACACCATATATTTT
NA	TRBJ2-2	TRBV5-5	NA	CASSLVIVLPTGELFF	TGTGCCAGCAGCTTGGTAATCGTCCTCCCCACCGGGGAGCTGTTTTTT
few	TRBJ1-4	TRBV19	TRBD1	CASSPQDRINEKLFF	TGTGCCAGTAGTCCCCAGGACAGGATTAATGAAAAACTGTTTTTT
NA	TRBJ1-2	TRBV25-1	NA	CASSEDGRRGYTF	TGTGCCAGCAGTGAGGACGGCAGGAGGGGCTACACCTTC
NA	TRBJ1-2	TRBV6-5	TRBD1	CASSYGEGAPGGYTF	TGTGCCAGCAGTTACGGAGAGGGGGCGCCTGGTGGCTACACCTTC
NA	TRBJ1-2	TRBV28	NA	CASSFQGPYGYTF	TGTGCCAGCAGTTTTCAGGGCCCCTATGGCTACACCTTC
once	TRBJ2-3	TRBV10-2	TRBD2	CASSLTSGTVTDTQYF	TGCGCCAGCAGTTTGACTAGCGGGACGGTCACAGATACGCAGTATTTT
NA	TRBJ2-3	TRBV7-8	TRBD2	CASSLNGLAVTDTQYF	TGTGCCAGCAGCCTCAACGGACTAGCGGTCACAGATACGCAGTATTTT
NA	TRBJ2-3	TRBV10-3	NA	CAISGWRADTQYF	TGTGCCATCAGCGGATGGAGGGCAGATACGCAGTATTTT
NA	TRBJ1-1	TRBV7-8	NA	CASSLAATRWNTEAFF	TGTGCCAGCAGCCTAGCTGCAACACGGTGGAACACTGAAGCTTTCTTT
NA	TRBJ2-5	TRBV2	TRBD1	CAEGQGAGTQYF	TGTGCAGAGGGGCAGGGGGCTGGGACCCAGTACTTC
NA	TRBJ2-5	TRBV24-1	NA	CATSDSRGAPETQYF	TGTGCCACCAGTGACTCCCGTGGGGCCCCGGAGACCCAGTACTTC
NA	TRBJ2-2	TRBV30	TRBD2	CAWRLVREDTGELFF	TGTGCCTGGAGGCTCGTGCGGGAGGACACCGGGGAGCTGTTTTTT
NA	TRBJ1-1	TRBV19	NA	CASSTPSSLEAFF	TGTGCCAGTAGTACCCCCAGCTCCCTTGAAGCTTTCTTT
NA	TRBJ1-2	TRBV9	TRBD1	CASNWTLDRRRGYTF	TGTGCCAGCAACTGGACTTTGGACAGGCGGCGCGGCTACACCTTC
NA	TRBJ1-5	TRBV29-1	NA	CSVSFGSNQPQHF	TGCAGCGTTTCCTTTGGAAGCAATCAGCCCCAGCATTTT
NA	TRBJ1-5	TRBV29-1	NA	CSVVTGYNQPQHF	TGCAGCGTTGTCACGGGGTACAATCAGCCCCAGCATTTT
NA	TRBJ2-7	TRBV10-3	NA	CAISPKSYEQYF	TGTGCCATCAGCCCGAAGTCCTACGAGCAGTACTTC
NA	TRBJ1-1	TRBV21-1	NA	CASSKALSTGNTEAFF	TGTGCCAGCAGCAAAGCGCTTTCGACAGGGAACACTGAAGCTTTCTTT
few	TRBJ1-1	TRBV5-1	TRBD1	CASNPGQLNTEAFF	TGCGCCAGCAATCCGGGACAGCTGAACACTGAAGCTTTCTTT
NA	TRBJ1-1	TRBV4-2	NA	CASRRGGTEAFF	TGTGCCAGCCGTAGAGGTGGCACTGAAGCTTTCTTT
NA	TRBJ1-2	TRBV30	NA	CAWSVIMDYGYTF	TGTGCCTGGAGTGTAATTATGGACTATGGCTACACCTTC
NA	TRBJ2-3	TRBV5-4	TRBD1	CASSIVGRGKGTQYF	TGTGCCAGCAGCATTGTGGGCAGGGGGAAGGGTACGCAGTATTTT
NA	TRBJ2-3	TRBV2	NA	CASRADTQYF	TGTGCCAGCAGGGCTGATACGCAGTATTTT
few	TRBJ2-7	TRBV6-5	NA	CASSYSRGYEQYF	TGTGCCAGCAGTTACTCGAGGGGGTACGAGCAGTACTTC
NA	TRBJ1-5	TRBV19	NA	CASSIGVGRVSNQPQHF	TGTGCCAGTAGTATAGGGGTGGGGCGGGTTAGCAATCAGCCCCAGCATTTT
NA	TRBJ1-3	TRBV3-1/TRBV3-2	NA	CASSLVDSGNTIYF	TGTGCCAGCAGCCTTGTCGACTCTGGAAACACCATATATTTT
NA	TRBJ2-2	TRBV5-1	NA	CASSPDLQINTGELFF	TGCGCCAGCAGCCCAGACCTGCAGATAAACACCGGGGAGCTGTTTTTT
few	TRBJ1-5	TRBV6-6	TRBD1	CASRDPGQTNQPQHF	TGTGCCAGCAGAGATCCGGGACAGACGAATCAGCCCCAGCATTTT
NA	TRBJ2-5	TRBV28	TRBD2	CASRARGLAGGRETQYF	TGTGCCAGCAGAGCCCGAGGACTAGCGGGGGGCCGTGAGACCCAGTACTTC
NA	TRBJ2-1	TRBV6-6	NA	CASSYSAIPNEQFF	TGTGCCAGCAGTTACTCGGCAATCCCCAATGAGCAGTTCTTC
NA	TRBJ2-7	TRBV3-1/TRBV3-2	TRBD2	CASSQVTSGYEQYF	TGTGCCAGCAGCCAAGTGACTAGCGGTTACGAGCAGTACTTC
NA	TRBJ1-1	TRBV30	NA	CAYQVGFTEAFF	TGTGCTTACCAGGTCGGTTTCACTGAAGCTTTCTTT